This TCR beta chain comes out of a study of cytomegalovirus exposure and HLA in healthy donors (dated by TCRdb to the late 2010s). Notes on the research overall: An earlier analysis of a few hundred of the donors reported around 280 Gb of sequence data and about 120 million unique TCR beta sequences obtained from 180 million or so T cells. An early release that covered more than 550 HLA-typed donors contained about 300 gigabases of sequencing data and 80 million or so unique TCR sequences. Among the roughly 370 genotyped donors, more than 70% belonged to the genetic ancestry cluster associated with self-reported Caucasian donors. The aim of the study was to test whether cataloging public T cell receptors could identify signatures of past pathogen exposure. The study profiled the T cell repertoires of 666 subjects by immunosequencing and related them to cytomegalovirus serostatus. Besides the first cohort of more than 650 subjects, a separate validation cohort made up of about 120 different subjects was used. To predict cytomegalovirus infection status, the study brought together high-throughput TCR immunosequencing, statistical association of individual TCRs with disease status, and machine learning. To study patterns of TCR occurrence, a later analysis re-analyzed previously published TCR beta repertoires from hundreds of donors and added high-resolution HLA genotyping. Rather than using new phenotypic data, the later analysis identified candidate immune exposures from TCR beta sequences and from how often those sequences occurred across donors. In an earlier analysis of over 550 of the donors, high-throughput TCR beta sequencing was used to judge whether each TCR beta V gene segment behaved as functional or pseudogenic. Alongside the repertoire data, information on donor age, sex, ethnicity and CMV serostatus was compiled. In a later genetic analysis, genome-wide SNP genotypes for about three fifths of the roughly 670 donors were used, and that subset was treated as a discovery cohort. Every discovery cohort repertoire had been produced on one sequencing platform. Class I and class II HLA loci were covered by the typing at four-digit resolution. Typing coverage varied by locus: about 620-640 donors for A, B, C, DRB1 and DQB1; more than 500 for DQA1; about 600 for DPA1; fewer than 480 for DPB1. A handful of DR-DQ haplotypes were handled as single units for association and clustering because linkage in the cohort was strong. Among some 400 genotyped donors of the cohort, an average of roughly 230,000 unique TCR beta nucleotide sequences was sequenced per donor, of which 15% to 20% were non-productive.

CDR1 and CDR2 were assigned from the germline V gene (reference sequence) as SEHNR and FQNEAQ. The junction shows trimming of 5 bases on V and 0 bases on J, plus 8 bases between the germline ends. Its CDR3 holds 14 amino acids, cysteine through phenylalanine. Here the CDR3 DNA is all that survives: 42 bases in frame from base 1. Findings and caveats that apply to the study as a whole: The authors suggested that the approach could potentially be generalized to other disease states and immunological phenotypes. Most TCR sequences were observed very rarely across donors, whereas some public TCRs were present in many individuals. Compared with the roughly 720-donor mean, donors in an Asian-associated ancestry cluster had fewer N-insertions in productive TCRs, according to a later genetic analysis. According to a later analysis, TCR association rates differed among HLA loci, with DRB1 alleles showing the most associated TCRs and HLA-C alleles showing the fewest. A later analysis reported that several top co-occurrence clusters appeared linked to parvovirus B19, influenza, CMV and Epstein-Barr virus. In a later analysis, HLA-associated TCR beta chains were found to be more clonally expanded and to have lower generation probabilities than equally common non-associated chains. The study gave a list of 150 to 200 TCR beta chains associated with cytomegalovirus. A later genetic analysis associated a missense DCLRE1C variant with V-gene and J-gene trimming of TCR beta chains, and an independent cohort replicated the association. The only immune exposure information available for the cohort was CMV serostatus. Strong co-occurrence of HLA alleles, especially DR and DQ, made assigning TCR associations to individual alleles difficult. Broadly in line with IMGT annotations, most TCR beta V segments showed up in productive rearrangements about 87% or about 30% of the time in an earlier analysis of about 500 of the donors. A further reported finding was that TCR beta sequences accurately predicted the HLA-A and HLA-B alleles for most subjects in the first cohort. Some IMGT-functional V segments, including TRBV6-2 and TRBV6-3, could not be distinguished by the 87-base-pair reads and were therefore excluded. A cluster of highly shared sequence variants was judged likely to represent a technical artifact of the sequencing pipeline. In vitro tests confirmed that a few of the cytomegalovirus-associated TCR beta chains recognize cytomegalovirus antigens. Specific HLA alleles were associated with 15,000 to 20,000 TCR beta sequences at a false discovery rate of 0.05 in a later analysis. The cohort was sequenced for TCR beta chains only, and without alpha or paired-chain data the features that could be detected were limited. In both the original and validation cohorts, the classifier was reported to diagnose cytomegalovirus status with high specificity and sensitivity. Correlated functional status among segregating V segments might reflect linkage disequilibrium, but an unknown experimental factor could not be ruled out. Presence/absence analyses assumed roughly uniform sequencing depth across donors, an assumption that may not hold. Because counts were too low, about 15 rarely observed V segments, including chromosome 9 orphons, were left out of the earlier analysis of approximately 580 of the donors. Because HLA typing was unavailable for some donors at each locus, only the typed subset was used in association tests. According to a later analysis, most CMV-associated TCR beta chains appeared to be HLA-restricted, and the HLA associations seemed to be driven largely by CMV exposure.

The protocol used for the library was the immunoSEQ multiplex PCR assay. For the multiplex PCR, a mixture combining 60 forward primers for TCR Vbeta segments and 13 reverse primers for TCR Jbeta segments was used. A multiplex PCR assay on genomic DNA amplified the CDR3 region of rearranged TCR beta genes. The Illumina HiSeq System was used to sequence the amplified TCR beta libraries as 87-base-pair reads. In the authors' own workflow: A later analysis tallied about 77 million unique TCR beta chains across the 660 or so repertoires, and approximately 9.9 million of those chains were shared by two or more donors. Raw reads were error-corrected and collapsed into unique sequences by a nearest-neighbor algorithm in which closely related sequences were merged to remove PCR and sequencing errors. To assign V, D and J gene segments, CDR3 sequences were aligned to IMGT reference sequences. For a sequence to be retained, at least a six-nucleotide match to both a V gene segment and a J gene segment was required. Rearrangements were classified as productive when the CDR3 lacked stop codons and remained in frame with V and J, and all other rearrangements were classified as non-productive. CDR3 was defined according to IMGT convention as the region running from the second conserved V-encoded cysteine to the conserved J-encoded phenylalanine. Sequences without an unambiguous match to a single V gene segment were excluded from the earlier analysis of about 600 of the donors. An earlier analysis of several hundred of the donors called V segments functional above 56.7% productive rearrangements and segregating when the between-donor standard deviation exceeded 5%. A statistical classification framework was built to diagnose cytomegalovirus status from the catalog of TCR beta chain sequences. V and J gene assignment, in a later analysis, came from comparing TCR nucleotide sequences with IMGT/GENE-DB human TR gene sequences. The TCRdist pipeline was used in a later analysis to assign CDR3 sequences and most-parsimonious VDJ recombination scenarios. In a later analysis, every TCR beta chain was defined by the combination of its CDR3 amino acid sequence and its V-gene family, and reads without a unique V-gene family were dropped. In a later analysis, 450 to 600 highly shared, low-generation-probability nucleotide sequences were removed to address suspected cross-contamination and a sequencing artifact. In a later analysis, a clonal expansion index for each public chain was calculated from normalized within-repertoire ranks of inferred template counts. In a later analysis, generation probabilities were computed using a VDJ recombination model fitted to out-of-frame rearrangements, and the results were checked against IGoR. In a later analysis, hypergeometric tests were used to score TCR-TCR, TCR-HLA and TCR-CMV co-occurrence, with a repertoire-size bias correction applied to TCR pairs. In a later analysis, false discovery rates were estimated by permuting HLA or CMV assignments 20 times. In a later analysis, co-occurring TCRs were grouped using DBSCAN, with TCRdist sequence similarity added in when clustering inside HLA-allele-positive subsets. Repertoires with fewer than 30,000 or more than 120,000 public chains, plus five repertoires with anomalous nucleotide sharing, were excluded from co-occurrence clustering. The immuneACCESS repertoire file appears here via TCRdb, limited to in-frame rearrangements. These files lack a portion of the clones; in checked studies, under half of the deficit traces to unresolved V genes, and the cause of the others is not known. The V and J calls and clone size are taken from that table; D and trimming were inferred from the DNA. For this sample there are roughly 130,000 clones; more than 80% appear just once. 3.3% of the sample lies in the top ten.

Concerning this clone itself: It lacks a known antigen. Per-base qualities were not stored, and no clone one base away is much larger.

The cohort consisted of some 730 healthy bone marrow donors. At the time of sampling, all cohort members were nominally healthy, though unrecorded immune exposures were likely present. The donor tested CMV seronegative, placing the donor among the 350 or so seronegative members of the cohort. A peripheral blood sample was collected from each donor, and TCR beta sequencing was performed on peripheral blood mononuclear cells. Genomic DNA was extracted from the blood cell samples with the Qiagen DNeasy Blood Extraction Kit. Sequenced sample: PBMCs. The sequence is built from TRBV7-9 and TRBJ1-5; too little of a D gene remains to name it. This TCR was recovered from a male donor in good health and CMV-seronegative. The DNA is TGTGCCAGCAGCCCGGGAAATAGCAATCAGCCCCAGCATTTT. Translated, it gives CASSPGNSNQPQHF.